The 13 T cell receptor beta chains presented below share a single source sample, sequenced in a study of T-cell reconstitution after alpha-beta-depleted transplantation in children. Preparation of the TCRbeta library was carried out with unique molecular identifiers. TCRdb reanalysed the PCR reads using MiXCR and keeps one entry per CDR3 protein. In the table there are 200,000 or so distinct CDR3 sequences, 5% to 7.5% of which are singletons. Source: PBMCs, taken before TCRalphabeta/CD19-depleted stem cell transplant. The receptors shown here come from a girl under three years old with combined immunodeficiency, due to receive a stem cell transplant.

There are many counts of this clonotype. This chain uses TRBV9 with TRBJ2-3, with 8 bases fitting TRBD1. Germline V gives CDR1 SGDLS, CDR2 YYNGEE. The CDR3 extends over 19 amino acids. V trimming: 5 bases; J trimming: 2 bases; junction bases outside the gene matches: 19. The CDR3 spells CASSDTPDRVVIATDTQYF. The CDR3, as DNA: TGTGCCAGCAGTGATACACCGGACAGGGTGGTAATCGCCACAGATACGCAGTATTTT. Full variable domain (missing parts from reference TRBV9 and TRBJ2-3): DSGVTQTPKHLITATGQRVTLRCSPRSGDLSVYWYQQSLDQGLQFLIQYYNGEERAKGNILERFSAQQFPDLHSELNLSSLELGDSALYFCASSDTPDRVVIATDTQYFGPGTRLTVL.

This clonotype was recorded at least ten times. The chain employs TRBV29-1 and TRBJ2-7; perhaps TRBD1 as D (6 bases). From germline, CDR1 is SQVTM and CDR2 ANQGSEA. Trimming removed 0 bases at V and 1 base at J, with 10 bases between. The CDR3 runs to 14 residues. The CDR3, as DNA: TGCAGCGTTGAAGATCATCAGGGGTCCTACGAGCAGTACTTC. Translated, it gives CSVEDHQGSYEQYF.

At least ten counts were recorded for this clonotype. The chain carries TRBV28 and TRBJ1-1; TRBD1 is a possible D gene (6 bases). From germline, CDR1 is MDHEN and CDR2 SYDVKM. CDR3 size: 14 residues. V lost 6 bases and J lost 2, with 13 bases in between. The CDR3 is CASSTGTPNTEAFF. The CDR3 DNA sequence: TGTGCCAGCAGCACCGGGACACCCAACACTGAAGCTTTCTTT.

This chain joins TRBV6-5 and TRBJ2-7, with 10 positions matching TRBD1. This CDR3 has 14 residues. V dropped 2 bases and J dropped 3; count of bases not matched to a gene: 1. Germline V lookup: CDR1 MNHEY, CDR2 SVGAGI. CDR3 protein: CASSYGDRGYEQYF. DNA for the CDR3: TGTGCCAGCAGTTACGGGGACAGGGGCTACGAGCAGTACTTC.

The sample holds many counts of this clonotype. The chain is built from TRBV6-5 and TRBJ2-7; 10 bases are a match to TRBD1. Germline V gene data show CDR1 as MNHEY and CDR2 as SVGAGI. The V segment lost 7 bases and the J segment 7 bases; nucleotides outside the gene matches: 10. There are 14 residues in the CDR3. The CDR3 reads CASMSGTGEGEQYF. For the CDR3, the DNA is TGTGCCAGCATGTCGGGGACAGGGGAGGGAGAGCAGTACTTC.

In its sample, this clonotype was seen many times. This chain connects TRBV29-1 to TRBJ1-3; 10 bases fit TRBD1. Unmatched junction bases numbered 7, after V lost 7 bases and J lost 1 base. This CDR3 region has 15 residues. CDR1 and CDR2 from the germline V gene are SQVTM and ANQGSEA. CDR3 DNA: TGCAGCGCTTCCGGGACAGGGGATTCTGGAAACACCATATATTTT. Translating gives CSASGTGDSGNTIYF.

There are many counts of this clonotype. The rearrangement links TRBV7-2 to TRBJ2-7; perhaps TRBD2 as D (6 bases). The CDR3 covers 15 residues. Deletions cut 5 bases from V and 3 bases from J, with 17 bases between. The germline V gene encodes CDR1 SGHTA and CDR2 FQGNSA. CDR3 in amino acids: CASSPLAVPVYEQYF. CDR3 bases: TGTGCCAGCAGCCCATTAGCGGTGCCGGTCTACGAGCAGTACTTC.

This clonotype was picked up many times. The chain employs TRBV18 and TRBJ1-3, with 9 bases that match TRBD1. CDR1 and CDR2 (germline): KGHSH, LQKENI. This CDR3 comprises 19 residues. The junction had 15 bases not matched to a gene; V was cut back by 3 bases and J by 3 bases. The CDR3 loop reads CASSPILGQGFPDGNTIYF. For the CDR3, the DNA is TGTGCCAGCTCACCCATATTGGGACAGGGATTCCCAGATGGAAACACCATATATTTT. The full variable domain, with the rest looked up from reference TRBV18 and TRBJ1-3, is NAGVMQNPRHLVRRRGQEARLRCSPMKGHSHVYWYRQLPEEGLKFMVYLQKENIIDESGMPKERFSAEFPKEGPSILRIQQVVRGDSAAYFCASSPILGQGFPDGNTIYFGEGSWLTVV.

With respect to this clonotype: This may stem from a read error, because a much larger clone lies one nucleotide away. The final CDR3 position lacks the conserved phenylalanine or tryptophan, pointing to a likely read error. V and J are TRBV24-1 and TRBJ2-1, with D hard to call. The CDR3 contains 14 residues. V shed 1 base and J shed 8 bases, with 11 bases lying between them. The germline V gene has CDR1 KGHDR and CDR2 SFDVKD. CDR3 nucleotides: TGTGCCACCAGTGATTTAAGGGTTGGAGATGAGCAGTTCGTC. Protein sequence: CATSDLRVGDEQFV.

This clonotype showed up many times. The chain links TRBV3-2 to TRBJ2-1; TRBD2 reflects the table's D call only, with no check against the DNA. TRBV3-2 is tagged as a pseudogene. This CDR3 comprises 18 residues. CDR3 in amino acids: CASSHAWTSRISYNEQFF. CDR3 DNA sequence: TGTGCCAGCAGCCACGCCTGGACTAGCCGGATCTCCTACAATGAGCAGTTCTTC.

This clonotype was seen repeatedly, ten times or more. The CDR3 DNA reads as TGTGCCAGCAGCCCTAGCGGGGGGGCGGACGAGCAGTACTTC. Its translation is CASSPSGGADEQYF. The chain has TRBV12-3 or TRBV12-4 and TRBJ2-7; 12 bases align to TRBD2. J was trimmed by 5 bases and V by 6 bases; bases with no gene match: 5. This CDR3 is 14 amino acids long.

This clonotype was detected ten times or more. The V and J genes are TRBV3-1 and TRBJ2-1; unclear D gene. The V end lost 4 bases, the J end lost 0 bases, and 13 bases lay between the germline ends. The CDR3 has 16 residues. Germline V gene data show CDR1 as LGHDT and CDR2 as YNNKEL (reference sequence). CDR3 coding DNA: TGTGCCAGCAGCCCTCAAAGACAAAGCTCCTACAATGAGCAGTTCTTC. It encodes CASSPQRQSSYNEQFF.

This clonotype occurred many times. The chain recombines TRBV6-2 or TRBV6-3 with TRBJ1-5; no clear D. Between the trimmed V and J ends, which lost 3 bases and 8 bases, there was a span of 11 bases. This CDR3 has 13 amino acids. The germline CDR1 and CDR2 sequences are MNHEY and SVGEGT. The CDR3 sequence: CASSYPAWEPQHF. The CDR3 nucleotides are TGTGCCAGCAGTTATCCTGCCTGGGAGCCCCAGCATTTT.